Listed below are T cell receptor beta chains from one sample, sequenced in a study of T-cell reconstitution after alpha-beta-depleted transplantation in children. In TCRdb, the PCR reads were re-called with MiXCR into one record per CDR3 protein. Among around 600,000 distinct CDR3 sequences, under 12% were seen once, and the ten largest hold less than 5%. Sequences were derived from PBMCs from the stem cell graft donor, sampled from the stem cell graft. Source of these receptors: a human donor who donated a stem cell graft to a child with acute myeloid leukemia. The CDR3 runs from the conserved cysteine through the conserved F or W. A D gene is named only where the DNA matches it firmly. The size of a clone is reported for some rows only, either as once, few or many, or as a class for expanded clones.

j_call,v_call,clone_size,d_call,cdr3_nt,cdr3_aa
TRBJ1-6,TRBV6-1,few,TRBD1,TGTGCCAGCAGGGGGACAGGGGGAAATTCACCCCTCCACTTT,CASRGTGGNSPLHF
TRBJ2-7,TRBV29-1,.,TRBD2,TGCAGCGTGTTACTAGCGGGAGAAGGCGAGCAGTACTTC,CSVLLAGEGEQYF
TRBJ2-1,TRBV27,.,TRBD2,TGTGCCAGCCTCCAGGCGGGAGGGTACAATGAGCAGTTCTTC,CASLQAGGYNEQFF
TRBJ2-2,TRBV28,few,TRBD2,TGTGCCAGCAGTTTATCGTCTCGGGGCGGGAGATCCACCGGGGAGCTGTTTTTT,CASSLSSRGGRSTGELFF
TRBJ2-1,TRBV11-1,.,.,TGTGCCAGCAGCTTAGCGCGCAGCCTAGCCCCACCCGATGAGCAGTTCTTC,CASSLARSLAPPDEQFF
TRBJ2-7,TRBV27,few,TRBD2,TGTGCCAGCAGTTTGAACCTAGCGGGAGAGCAGTACTTC,CASSLNLAGEQYF
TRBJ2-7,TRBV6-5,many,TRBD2,TGTGCCAGCAGTTACCTCGGGAGGGAGGTTGGCGAGCAGTACTTC,CASSYLGREVGEQYF
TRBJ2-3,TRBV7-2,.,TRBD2,TGTGCCAGCAGCTTTCGACCAGCGGGAAACACAGATACGCAGTATTTT,CASSFRPAGNTDTQYF
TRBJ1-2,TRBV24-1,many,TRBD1,TGTGCCACCAGTGACTACGACAGGGCTGGCTACACCTTC,CATSDYDRAGYTF
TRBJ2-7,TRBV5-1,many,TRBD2,TGCGCCAGCAGTGGAAGCGGGAGGGCCAGTTTCTACGAGCAGTACTTC,CASSGSGRASFYEQYF
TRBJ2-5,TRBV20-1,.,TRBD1,TGCAGTGCTCCCAGGACAGGGGGAAAGGCGGCCCAGTACTTC,CSAPRTGGKAAQYF